Detailed here is one TCR beta chain. What it recognizes is unknown. The data derive from a study of shared clonotypes between healthy human individuals. Study at large: CD8 memory received one plate per donor, CD8 naive two, CD4 memory three and CD4 naive three. Findings and limits, study-wide: Memory subsets had estimated richness that was generally smaller than that of naive subsets.

Donors were healthy HIV-negative adults without recent acute infections or vaccinations. Assay used: immunoSEQ multiplex PCR; TCRdb lists only in-frame clones, some missing. The sample carries approximately 710,000 clones, 90% recorded once. CDR1 is MNHEY and CDR2 is SVGAGI in the germline V gene. The junction had 3 bases not matched to a gene; V was cut back by 4 bases and J by 3 bases. The CDR3 totals 14 residues. This sequence originates from a man between 18 and 35 years old in good health. Some clones in this sample may be carry-over from other donors' samples. Sequencing input: memory CD8+ T cells from PBMCs. The subset denotes: CD45RO+ cells pooled with CCR7-negative TemRA cells. This chain connects TRBV6-5 to TRBJ2-1; 7 bases align to TRBD2. The CDR3 region is CASSLASGYNEQFF. The CDR3 nucleotides are TGTGCCAGCAGTTTGGCTAGCGGCTACAATGAGCAGTTCTTC.